This T cell receptor (beta chain) appears in the sequencing data of a study of blood T cell repertoires in COVID-19 (TCRdb year 2020). Regarding the research as a whole: Samples from collaborators originated in the United States, Italy and Spain and spanned both the acute and convalescent phases of COVID-19. The repertoires were released in a freely available public database meant as a resource for research on the immune response to SARS-CoV-2. The sample metadata nearly always contained a de-identified subject ID, COVID-19 status, age in years and sex. The material from the prospective study consisted of cDNA or gDNA derived from T cells, B-cell-depleted T cells, or PBMCs. The samples were drawn from the first 160 participants of the ongoing ImmuneRACE study and from 1,254 subjects provided by 6 global collaborators. Deeply sampled blood TCRbeta repertoires from subjects exposed to, actively infected with, or recovered from COVID-19 were included in the dataset. Where HLA class I and class II types were available, the types were taken from metadata supplied by the sample provider, not from assay-based typing. Broader findings and caveats from the paper: The amount of clinical and demographic metadata varied by source and participant and was provided uncurated.

Trimming removed 3 bases from V and 5 bases from J, leaving 16 bases between the germline ends. The CDR3 covers 15 residues, taking in both the cysteine and the phenylalanine. The only DNA kept is the CDR3, 45 bases in frame from the first base. With regard to this clone: Its antigen is still unknown. There are no base qualities to consult, and no much larger clone falls within one base.

In Seattle, one collaborating source enrolled patients while the infection was active and tracked those patients longitudinally over the course of disease. Whole blood was collected in K2EDTA tubes by collaborating institutions according to the institutions' own protocols. For TCRbeta analysis, collaborator samples were shipped as frozen whole blood, as isolated PBMCs, or as DNA extracted from either sample type. TCRbeta CDR3 regions were amplified from genomic DNA by means of the immunoSEQ Assay, a bias-controlled multiplex PCR. Concerning the study's data processing: The number of nucleated cells in each sample was estimated from the amplification of reference gene primers within the assay. Sequence reads were collapsed and filtered to measure the absolute abundance of every unique TCRbeta CDR3 rearrangement. Productive Simpson clonality was computed per sample as the square root of Simpson's diversity index over productive rearrangements. As stored in TCRdb, this immuneACCESS dataset retains in-frame rearrangements with V and J assigned. A fraction of the clones does not appear; measured against another copy, unresolved V genes explain less than half of the discrepancy, and the remainder lacks a known reason. V, J and clone size are those of that table, while D and trimming were read from the DNA. For this sample the table gives a few hundred thousand clones, of which around nine tenths were detected only once. Jointly, the top ten make up roughly 4% of the sample.

The TCR originated in a woman aged 55-70 years with COVID-19, enrolled during active disease. The V gene is TRBV23-1 and the J gene is TRBJ1-1; no confident D gene assignment can be made. TRBV23-1 is marked as an open reading frame, function uncertain. Sequenced material: peripheral blood. The sequence in DNA is TGCGCCAGCAGTCACGTCCCCTCTTCGGGGACTGAAGCTTTCTTT. This is translated as CASSHVPSSGTEAFF.